This entry concerns a single T cell receptor beta chain. CD45RO-negative cells were positively selected for CCR7, leaving out terminally differentiated effector memory CD45RA+ cells. Within Nashville, Tennessee resided all donors, each a Caucasian adult. V was clipped by 3 bases and J by 2 bases, with 10 bases between them. Per the germline V gene, CDR1 is SGHDN and CDR2 is FVKESK. This CDR3 has 14 amino acids. This sample is drawn from a study of shared clonotypes between healthy human individuals. Repertoires were generated with immunoSEQ multiplex PCR, while TCRdb's copy carries only in-frame clones and drops some. The table lists approximately 2,200,000 clones, about 93% of them singletons.

The rearrangement joins TRBV14 to TRBJ2-5; D gene ambiguous. Sequenced: naive CD8+ T cells from PBMCs. The TCR sequence derives from a man younger than 35 in good health. Some clones in this sample may be carry-over from other donors' samples. CDR3 region: CASSHRQLQETQYF. The CDR3 DNA reads as TGTGCCAGCAGCCACAGACAACTACAAGAGACCCAGTACTTC.